The present TCR beta chain was sequenced within a study of blood T cell repertoires in COVID-19. In the source study's methods: By means of reference gene primer amplification, nucleated cell counts were estimated. Profiled with immunoSEQ multiplex PCR; TCRdb holds only in-frame clones, not every one. That table is the source of V, J and clone size, and D and trimming were worked out from the DNA. The sample lists fewer than 500,000 clones, 85% to 90% seen once, with roughly 4% in the top ten. V dropped 2 bases and J dropped 2 bases, with 9 bases sitting between them. This CDR3 contains 14 residues. Germline V gene lookup returns CDR1 MNHEY and CDR2 SVGAGI.

Specimen: peripheral blood. The chain recombines TRBV6-5 with TRBJ1-2; TRBD1 might be the D (6 bases). The sequence derives from a woman younger than 45 with acute or convalescent COVID-19. The DNA for the CDR3 is TGTGCCAGCAGTTACGACCAGGGGAACTATGGCTACACCTTC. Its protein is CASSYDQGNYGYTF.